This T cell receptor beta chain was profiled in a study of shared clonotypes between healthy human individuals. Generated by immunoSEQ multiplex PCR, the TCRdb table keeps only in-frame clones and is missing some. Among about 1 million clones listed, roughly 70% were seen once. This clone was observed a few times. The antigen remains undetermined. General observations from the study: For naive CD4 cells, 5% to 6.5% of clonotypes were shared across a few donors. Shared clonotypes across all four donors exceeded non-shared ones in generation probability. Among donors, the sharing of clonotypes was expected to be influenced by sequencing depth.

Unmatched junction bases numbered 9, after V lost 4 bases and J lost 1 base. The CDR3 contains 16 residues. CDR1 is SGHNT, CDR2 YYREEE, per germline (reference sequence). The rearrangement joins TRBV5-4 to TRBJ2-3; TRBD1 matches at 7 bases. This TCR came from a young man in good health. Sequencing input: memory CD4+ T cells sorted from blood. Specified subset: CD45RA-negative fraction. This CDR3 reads CASSETGVSRTDTQYF. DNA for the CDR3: TGTGCCAGCAGCGAAACAGGGGTATCACGCACAGATACGCAGTATTTT.